These T cell receptor beta chains were read from a single sample in a study of monozygotic twins with inflammatory bowel disease. TCRdb derives one entry per CDR3 protein from the 5' RACE reads, leaving out DNA. This table lists 400,000 to 500,000 distinct CDR3 sequences. The specimen sequenced was blood. The receptors were gathered from a human donor with ulcerative colitis or Crohn's disease, or a healthy co-twin of an affected twin (not recorded which). Both conserved end residues are part of each CDR3.

j_call: TRBJ1-4
v_call: TRBV29-1
cdr3_aa: CSVAGGKGEKLFF

j_call: TRBJ1-5
v_call: TRBV7-9
cdr3_aa: CASSLDLADQPQHF

j_call: TRBJ2-5
v_call: TRBV5-1
cdr3_aa: CASSYYLTGPETQYF

j_call: TRBJ1-1
v_call: TRBV19
cdr3_aa: CASSQGGSVSEAFF

j_call: TRBJ2-3
v_call: TRBV5-1
cdr3_aa: CASSLSGKFTDTQYF

j_call: TRBJ2-7
v_call: TRBV6-5
cdr3_aa: CASSYAHEGPYEQYF

j_call: TRBJ2-5
v_call: TRBV5-1
cdr3_aa: CASSPRGTSGVETQYF

j_call: TRBJ1-1
v_call: TRBV29-1
cdr3_aa: CSVIRGNTEAFF

j_call: TRBJ1-2
v_call: TRBV6-5
cdr3_aa: CASSYSGMANYGYTF

j_call: TRBJ2-7
v_call: TRBV6-5
cdr3_aa: CASSYNALRGKQYF

j_call: TRBJ2-7
v_call: TRBV15
cdr3_aa: CATSSQGYEQYF

j_call: TRBJ2-5
v_call: TRBV6-2/TRBV6-3
cdr3_aa: CASSRLSIPETQYF

j_call: TRBJ2-3
v_call: TRBV7-2
cdr3_aa: CASSLAGRADTQYF

j_call: TRBJ2-4
v_call: TRBV11-1
cdr3_aa: CASSLVVGNIQYF

j_call: TRBJ1-1
v_call: TRBV25-1
cdr3_aa: CASSAFGGTEAFF

j_call: TRBJ1-2
v_call: TRBV4-2
cdr3_aa: CASRSQTGSHGYGYTF

j_call: TRBJ2-1
v_call: TRBV5-4
cdr3_aa: CASSLVQGMYNEQFF

j_call: TRBJ1-2
v_call: TRBV20-1
cdr3_aa: CSARAVDNYGYTF

j_call: TRBJ2-7
v_call: TRBV20-1
cdr3_aa: CSARDGAGGPYEQYF

j_call: TRBJ1-1
v_call: TRBV7-6
cdr3_aa: CASSSQRTGRTEAFF

j_call: TRBJ2-4
v_call: TRBV5-1
cdr3_aa: CASSETPGLQVKLAKNIQYF

j_call: TRBJ1-2
v_call: TRBV6-1
cdr3_aa: CASSEGGVYGYTF

j_call: TRBJ2-1
v_call: TRBV6-6
cdr3_aa: CASSLQWNEQFF

j_call: TRBJ1-6
v_call: TRBV13
cdr3_aa: CASSAGTVSYNSPLHF

j_call: TRBJ1-6
v_call: TRBV9
cdr3_aa: CASSALQGSNSPLHF

j_call: TRBJ2-7
v_call: TRBV28
cdr3_aa: CASSSGLLDDEQYF

j_call: TRBJ2-2
v_call: TRBV5-1
cdr3_aa: CASKEGAHFTGELFF

j_call: TRBJ1-3
v_call: TRBV11-2
cdr3_aa: CASSLSERNTIYF

j_call: TRBJ1-2
v_call: TRBV2
cdr3_aa: CASGRGYGYTF

j_call: TRBJ2-1
v_call: TRBV20-1
cdr3_aa: CSARFGRESHNEQFF